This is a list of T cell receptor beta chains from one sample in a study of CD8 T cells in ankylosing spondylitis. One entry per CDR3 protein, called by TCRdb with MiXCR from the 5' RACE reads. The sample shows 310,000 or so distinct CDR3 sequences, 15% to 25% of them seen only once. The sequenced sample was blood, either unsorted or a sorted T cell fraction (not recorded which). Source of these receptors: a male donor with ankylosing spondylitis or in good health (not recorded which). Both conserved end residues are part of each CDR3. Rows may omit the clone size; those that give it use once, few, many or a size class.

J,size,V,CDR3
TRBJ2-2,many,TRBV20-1,CSARLTGTGETGELFF
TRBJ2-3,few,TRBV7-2,CASSNRQGRTDTQYF
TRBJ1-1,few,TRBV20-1,CSAREAGPNTEAFF
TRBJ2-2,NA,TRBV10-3,CAASGTVAVTGELFF
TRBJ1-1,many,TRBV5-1,CASSLDSMNTEAFF
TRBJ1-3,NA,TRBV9,CASSIVPSSGNTIYF
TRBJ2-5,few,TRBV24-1,CATSEPTGGETQYF
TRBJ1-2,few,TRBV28,CASSLGDWEGLTSYGYTF
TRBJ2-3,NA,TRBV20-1,CSARDLSGGTQYF
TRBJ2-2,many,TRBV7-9,CASSLAFHGELFF
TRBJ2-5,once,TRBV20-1,CSARERLGLPNQETQYF
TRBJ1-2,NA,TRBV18,CASSPTEAGYTF
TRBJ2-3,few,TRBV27,CASSLDRAHYTDTQYF
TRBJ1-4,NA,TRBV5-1,CASSSGPRTTNEKLFF
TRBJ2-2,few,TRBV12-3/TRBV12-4,CASSLPRVERGRGTGELFF
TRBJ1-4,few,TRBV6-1,CASSDDRDPGKLFF
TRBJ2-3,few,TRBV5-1,CASSLREFSDTQYF
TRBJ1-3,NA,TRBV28,CASSVTGRTGNTIYF
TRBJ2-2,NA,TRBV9,CASSVGGGRTGELFF
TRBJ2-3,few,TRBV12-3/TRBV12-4,CASSLYRPTDTQYF
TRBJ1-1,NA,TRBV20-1,CSAGPGMNTEAFF
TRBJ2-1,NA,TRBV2,CASSVRRDNEQFF
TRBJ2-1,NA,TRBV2,CASSERRGVSYNEQFF
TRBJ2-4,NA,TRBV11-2,CASSNQGMSSKNIQYF
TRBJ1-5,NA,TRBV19,CASTPSGYSNQPQHF
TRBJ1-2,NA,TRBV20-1,CSARDRYWEKGNYGYTF